The clone carrying this T cell receptor beta chain was found many times. The data were obtained in a study of T cells after posttransplantation cyclophosphamide. Germline V lookup: CDR1 LGHNA, CDR2 YSLEER. This CDR3 contains 16 residues. With 4 bases clipped from V and 6 bases from J, the junction kept 8 bases outside the gene matches. Profiling relied on immunoSEQ multiplex PCR, and the TCRdb table lists in-frame clones only, not all of them. Listed for the sample are approximately 39,000 clones, none seen a single time. Material: PBMCs. This clonotype was sampled from a girl under 18 in good health, CMV-negative, and a related stem cell transplant donor. This chain joins TRBV4-3 and TRBJ2-3; TRBD1 agrees at 12 bases. The CDR3 DNA reads as TGCGCCAGCAGCCCCGGGACAGGGGGCCCTCCGGATACGCAGTATTTT. This gives the protein CASSPGTGGPPDTQYF.